One and the same sample provided the 14 T cell receptor beta chains below, sequenced in a study of cytomegalovirus exposure and HLA in healthy donors. The primer mix had 60 Vbeta and 13 Jbeta primers. TCRdb's copy holds only in-frame clones and misses some; the assay was immunoSEQ multiplex PCR. Of 150,000 to 200,000 clones in the sample, 60% to 85% were seen once. The source material was PBMCs. These receptors all come from a woman aged 40-49 years in good health and CMV-seronegative.

This chain links TRBV20-1 with TRBJ1-2; D gene ambiguous. V lost 6 bases and J 7 bases, leaving 12 bases between the germline ends. Germline lookup yields CDR1 DFQATT and CDR2 SNEGSKA (reference sequence). The CDR3 is made up of 11 amino acids. In DNA form, the CDR3 reads TGCAGTGCCCTGGCTCGGGGTGGCTACACCTTC. Its protein product is CSALARGGYTF.

The chain carries TRBV7-9 and TRBJ2-5, with 12 positions matching TRBD2. V trimming: 5 bases; J trimming: 4 bases; junction bases outside the gene matches: 5. This CDR3 has 15 residues. Germline V gene sequence: CDR1 SEHNR, CDR2 FQNEAQ (reference sequence). Written as DNA, the CDR3 is TGTGCCAGCAGCCCATCACTAGCGGGAGGAGAGACCCAGTACTTC. Encoded protein: CASSPSLAGGETQYF.

Here the CDR3 reads CSSSSSGRSQEQYV. In DNA form, the CDR3 reads TGTTCCAGCAGCTCTAGCGGGAGGTCGCAGGAGCAGTACGTC. V usage is TRBV7-9 and J usage is TRBJ2-7, with TRBD2 matching 11 bases. This CDR3 has 14 residues. From germline, CDR1 is SEHNR and CDR2 FQNEAQ (reference sequence).

This chain uses TRBV11-2 with TRBJ2-1, with D unclear. The CDR3 has 15 amino acids. Germline V CDR1 and CDR2: SGHAT, FQNNGV. The ends were cut back, 2 bases at V and 4 bases at J, with 12 bases in the middle. For the CDR3, the DNA is TGTGCCAGCAGCTTAAATCCCAGCGTTTACAATGAGCAGTTCTTC. Amino acids: CASSLNPSVYNEQFF.

The chain has TRBV4-1 and TRBJ1-2, with a possible D match to TRBD1 (6 bases). V gave up 1 base and J gave up 4 bases, with 13 bases separating them. CDR3 length: 15 amino acids. Germline CDR1 MGHRA, CDR2 YSYEKL. The CDR3 coding sequence is TGCGCCAGCAGCCAAGGACAGGCCGCGGGCTATGGCTACACCTTC. It encodes CASSQGQAAGYGYTF.

The V gene is TRBV7-6, the J gene TRBJ2-5, with 9 bases aligning to TRBD1. This CDR3 comprises 13 residues. Germline CDR1 is SGHVS and CDR2 is FNYEAQ. V trimming: 3 bases; J trimming: 4 bases; junction bases outside the gene matches: 0. The CDR3 reads CASSLTGGETQYF. For the CDR3, the DNA is TGTGCCAGCAGCTTGACAGGGGGAGAGACCCAGTACTTC. The full variable domain, in which reference TRBV7-6 and TRBJ2-5 provide the parts outside the CDR3, is GAGVSQSPRYKVTKRGQDVALRCDPISGHVSLYWYRQALGQGPEFLTYFNYEAQQDKSGLPNDRFSAERPEGSISTLTIQRTEQRDSAMYRCASSLTGGETQYFGPGTRLLVL.

This clone appeared once. V and J are TRBV30 and TRBJ2-7; tentatively, D is TRBD1 (5 bases). There are 13 residues in the CDR3. V lost 1 base and J 2 bases, leaving 9 bases between the germline ends. The germline CDR1 and CDR2 sequences are GTSNPN and SVGIG (reference sequence). The CDR3 DNA follows: TGTGCCTGGAGTGCGACAGCGCCCTACGAGCAGTACTTC. Its protein product is CAWSATAPYEQYF.

The chain has TRBV13 and TRBJ1-2, with a possible D match to TRBD1 (5 bases). The germline gives CDR1 PRHDT, CDR2 FYEKMQ (reference sequence). Trimming removed 1 base at V and 5 bases at J, with 20 bases between. The length of the CDR3 is 17 residues. CDR3 loop: CASSLERRGRGDYGYTF. CDR3 DNA: TGTGCCAGCAGCTTAGAACGGCGGGGACGGGGTGATTATGGCTACACCTTC.

The chain joins TRBV2 to TRBJ2-3; 13 nucleotides align to TRBD2. The CDR3 has 15 amino acids. The ends lost 6 bases at V and 6 bases at J; junction bases unmatched: 6. The germline CDR1 and CDR2 sequences are SNHLY and FYNNEI. The CDR3 reads CASSATSGRADTQYF. DNA of the CDR3: TGTGCCAGCAGCGCTACTAGCGGGAGGGCGGATACGCAGTATTTT.

Regarding this clone: At one of its ends the junction is not consistent with the germline gene, which may arise from a read error. The chain couples TRBV18 to TRBJ2-7, with D possibly TRBD1 on 7 matching bases. The CDR3 length is 18 residues. Germline V CDR1 and CDR2: KGHSH, LQKENI. Written as DNA, the CDR3 is TGTGCCGGCTCAGACGGCTTTCAGGGGGGAAGGCCTTATTCGGAGCAGTACTTC. Residues: CAGSDGFQGGRPYSEQYF.

The J gene is TRBJ2-2, the V gene TRBV6-4; D not resolved. The CDR3 runs to 14 residues. Germline V gives CDR1 MRHNA, CDR2 SNTAGT. The V and J ends lost 0 bases and 3 bases respectively, with 5 bases between them. CDR3 amino acids: CASSDSVYTGELFF. The CDR3 DNA reads TGTGCCAGCAGTGACTCTGTATACACCGGGGAGCTGTTTTTT.

The chain joins TRBV9 to TRBJ2-2, with 14 positions matching TRBD2. CDR1 and CDR2 from the germline V gene are SGDLS and YYNGEE. V shed 4 bases, J shed 6 bases, and the junction held 5 bases outside the gene matches. CDR3 length: 16 amino acids. CDR3 coding DNA: TGTGCCAGCAGCACCGGGACTAGCGGGAGCCCCGGGGAGCTGTTTTTT. Its protein is CASSTGTSGSPGELFF.

The chain employs TRBV11-3 and TRBJ1-1, with 9 nucleotides matching TRBD1. V dropped 2 bases and J dropped 0; count of bases not matched to a gene: 7. The CDR3 totals 17 residues. Germline V lookup: CDR1 SGHNT, CDR2 YENEEA. The CDR3 DNA sequence: TGTGCCAGCAGCTTAATGCCGACAGGGGGGATGAACACTGAAGCTTTCTTT. Translation: CASSLMPTGGMNTEAFF.

V and J are TRBV9 and TRBJ2-1; TRBD2 aligns across 14 bases. The CDR3 runs to 18 residues. The ends lost 3 bases at V and 0 bases at J; junction bases unmatched: 5. Germline V gene data show CDR1 as SGDLS and CDR2 as YYNGEE. The CDR3 DNA reads as TGTGCCAGCAGCGCCGGACTAGCGGGAGGCTTCTCCTACAATGAGCAGTTCTTC. Protein: CASSAGLAGGFSYNEQFF.